The present TCR beta chain was sequenced within a study of radiation and T cells in renal cell carcinoma. V was pared by 3 bases and J by 2 bases, with 8 bases between. From germline, CDR1 is GTSNPN and CDR2 SVGIG (reference sequence). The CDR3 has 14 residues. The time point denotes: blood 2 weeks post-SBRT. Described treatment: 15 Gy SBRT to primary tumor, nephrectomy 4 weeks later. Libraries were prepared by immunoSEQ multiplex PCR; TCRdb keeps only in-frame clonotypes and omits some of them. The sample lists some 120,000 clones, 80% to 90% occurring once. The TCR originated in a woman in her sixties or seventies with renal cell carcinoma. The V and J genes are TRBV30 and TRBJ1-6; TRBD1 is a possible D gene (6 bases). The sequencing here drew on blood, taken from a patient whose treatment included radiotherapy and nephrectomy. The DNA of the CDR3 is TGTGCCTGGAGCAGGGGAACCTATAATTCACCCCTCCACTTT. Its translation is CAWSRGTYNSPLHF.